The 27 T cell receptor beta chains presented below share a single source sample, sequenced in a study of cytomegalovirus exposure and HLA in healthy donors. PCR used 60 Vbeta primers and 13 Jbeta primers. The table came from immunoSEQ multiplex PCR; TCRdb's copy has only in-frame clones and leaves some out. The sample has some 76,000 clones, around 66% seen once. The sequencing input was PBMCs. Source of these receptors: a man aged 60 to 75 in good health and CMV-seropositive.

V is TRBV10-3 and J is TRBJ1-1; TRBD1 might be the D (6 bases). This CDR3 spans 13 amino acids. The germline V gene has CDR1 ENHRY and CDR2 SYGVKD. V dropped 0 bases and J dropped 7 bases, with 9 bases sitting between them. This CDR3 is CAISESKDSEAFF. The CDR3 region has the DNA TGTGCCATCAGTGAGTCGAAGGACAGTGAAGCTTTCTTT.

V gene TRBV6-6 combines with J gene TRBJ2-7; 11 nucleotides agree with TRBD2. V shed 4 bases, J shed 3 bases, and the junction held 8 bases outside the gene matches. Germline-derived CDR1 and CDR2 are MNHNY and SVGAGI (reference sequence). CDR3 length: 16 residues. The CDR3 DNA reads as TGTGCCAGCAGTTCCCAACTGGGACTAGCGGTCTACGAGCAGTACTTC. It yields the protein CASSSQLGLAVYEQYF.

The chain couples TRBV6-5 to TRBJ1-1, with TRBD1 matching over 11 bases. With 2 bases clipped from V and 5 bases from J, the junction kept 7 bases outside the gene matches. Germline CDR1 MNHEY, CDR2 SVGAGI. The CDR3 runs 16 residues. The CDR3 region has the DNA TGTGCCAGCAGTTACGGACAGGGGGCTACAGGGACTGAAGCTTTCTTT. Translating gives CASSYGQGATGTEAFF.

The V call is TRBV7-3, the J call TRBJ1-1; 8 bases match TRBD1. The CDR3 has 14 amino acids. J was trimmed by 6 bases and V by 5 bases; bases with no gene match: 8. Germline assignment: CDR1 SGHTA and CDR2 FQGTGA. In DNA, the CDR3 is TGTGCCAGCAGCCCCCGGGACAGGCTCCCTGAAGCTTTCTTT. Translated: CASSPRDRLPEAFF.

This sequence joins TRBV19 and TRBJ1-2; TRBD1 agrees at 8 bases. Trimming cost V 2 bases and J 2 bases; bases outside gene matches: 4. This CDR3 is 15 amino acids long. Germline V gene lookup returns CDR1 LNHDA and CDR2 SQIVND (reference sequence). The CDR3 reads CASSITRQGNYGYTF. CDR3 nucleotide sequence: TGTGCCAGTAGTATAACACGACAGGGGAACTATGGCTACACCTTC.

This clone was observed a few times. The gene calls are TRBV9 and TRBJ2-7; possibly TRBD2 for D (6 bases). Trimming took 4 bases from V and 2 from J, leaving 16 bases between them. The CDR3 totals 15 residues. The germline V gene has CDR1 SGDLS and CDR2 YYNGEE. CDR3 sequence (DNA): TGTGCCAGCAGCCCAGAAGGGACTTCCGCCTACGAGCAGTACTTC. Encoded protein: CASSPEGTSAYEQYF.

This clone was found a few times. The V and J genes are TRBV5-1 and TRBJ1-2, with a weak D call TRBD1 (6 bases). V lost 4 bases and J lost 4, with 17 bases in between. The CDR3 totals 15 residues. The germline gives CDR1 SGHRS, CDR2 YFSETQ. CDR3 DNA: TGCGCCAGCAGCCCGGACAGCTCGACCTTCTATGGCTACACCTTC. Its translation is CASSPDSSTFYGYTF.

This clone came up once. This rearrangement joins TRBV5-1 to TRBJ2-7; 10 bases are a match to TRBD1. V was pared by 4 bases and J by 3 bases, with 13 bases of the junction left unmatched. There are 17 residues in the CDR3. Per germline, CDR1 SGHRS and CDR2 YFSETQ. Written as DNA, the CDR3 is TGCGCCAGCAGCCCTGAAAGGGACAGGGGCCGATTCTACGAGCAGTACTTC. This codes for CASSPERDRGRFYEQYF.

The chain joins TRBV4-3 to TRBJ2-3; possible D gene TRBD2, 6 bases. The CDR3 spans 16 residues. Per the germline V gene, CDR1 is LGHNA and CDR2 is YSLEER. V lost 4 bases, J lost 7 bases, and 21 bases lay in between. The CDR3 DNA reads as TGCGCCAGCAGCCCCGGGGCCGGGAGACTCTCCAATACGCAGTATTTT. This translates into CASSPGAGRLSNTQYF.

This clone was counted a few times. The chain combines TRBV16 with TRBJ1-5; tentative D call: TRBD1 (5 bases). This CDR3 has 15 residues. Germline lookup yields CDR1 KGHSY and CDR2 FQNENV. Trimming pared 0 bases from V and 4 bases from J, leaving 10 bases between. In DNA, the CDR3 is TGTGCCAGCAGCCAATCTCTGACAGTAAATCAGCCCCAGCATTTT. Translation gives CASSQSLTVNQPQHF.

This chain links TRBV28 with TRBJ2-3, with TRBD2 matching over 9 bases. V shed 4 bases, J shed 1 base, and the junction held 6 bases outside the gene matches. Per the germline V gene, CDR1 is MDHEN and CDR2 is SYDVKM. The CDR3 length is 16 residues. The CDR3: CASSSLAGAGTDTQYF. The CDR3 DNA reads TGTGCCAGCAGTTCGTTAGCGGGAGCGGGCACAGATACGCAGTATTTT.

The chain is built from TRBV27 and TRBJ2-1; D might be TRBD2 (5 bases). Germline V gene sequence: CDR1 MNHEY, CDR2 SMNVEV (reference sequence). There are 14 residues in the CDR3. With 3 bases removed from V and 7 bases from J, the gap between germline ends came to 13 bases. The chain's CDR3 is CASSFVSSRNEQFF. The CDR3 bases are TGTGCCAGCAGTTTCGTCTCTAGCCGGAATGAGCAGTTCTTC.

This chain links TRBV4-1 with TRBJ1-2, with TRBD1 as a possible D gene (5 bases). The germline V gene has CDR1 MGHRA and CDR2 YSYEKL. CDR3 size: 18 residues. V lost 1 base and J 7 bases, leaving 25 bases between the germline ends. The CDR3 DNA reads TGCGCCAGCAGCCAAGTTGGGCCTGGGGGGACGACATGGGGTGGCTACACCTTC. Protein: CASSQVGPGGTTWGGYTF.

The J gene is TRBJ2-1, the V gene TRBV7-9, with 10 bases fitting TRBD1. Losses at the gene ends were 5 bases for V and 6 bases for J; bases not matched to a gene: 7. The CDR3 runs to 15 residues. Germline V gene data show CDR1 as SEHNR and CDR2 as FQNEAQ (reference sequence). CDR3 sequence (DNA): TGTGCCAGCAGCCCCCGGGACAGGGGAGGCAATGAGCAGTTCTTC. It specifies CASSPRDRGGNEQFF.

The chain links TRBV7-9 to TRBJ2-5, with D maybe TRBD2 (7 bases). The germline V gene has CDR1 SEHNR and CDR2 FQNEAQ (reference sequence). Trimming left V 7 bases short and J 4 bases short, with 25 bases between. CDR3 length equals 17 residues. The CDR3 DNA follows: TGTGCCAGCACACGATCTTCGGCGGGGGCGGTCGGAGAGACCCAGTACTTC. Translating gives CASTRSSAGAVGETQYF.

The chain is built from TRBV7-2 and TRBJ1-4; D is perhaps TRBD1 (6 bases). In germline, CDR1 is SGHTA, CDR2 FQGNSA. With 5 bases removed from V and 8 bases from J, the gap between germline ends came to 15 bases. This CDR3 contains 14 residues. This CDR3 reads CASSLGGVGEKLFF. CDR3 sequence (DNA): TGTGCCAGCAGCCTAGGGGGGGTGGGGGAAAAACTGTTTTTT.

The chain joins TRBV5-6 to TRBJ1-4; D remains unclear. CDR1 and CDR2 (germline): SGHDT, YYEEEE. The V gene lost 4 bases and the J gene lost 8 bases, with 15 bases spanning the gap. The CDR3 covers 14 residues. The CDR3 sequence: CASSAAGKEEKLFF. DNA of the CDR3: TGTGCCAGCAGCGCGGCGGGGAAGGAGGAAAAACTGTTTTTT.

CDR3 DNA: TGTGCCAGCAGTGTAGAGAGCGGGACGGAGTACTTC. Protein product: CASSVESGTEYF. The V gene is TRBV7-9, the J gene TRBJ2-7; TRBD2 matches at 7 bases. The CDR3 contains 12 residues. The germline V gene has CDR1 SEHNR and CDR2 FQNEAQ (reference sequence). The V and J ends lost 6 bases and 11 bases, in that order; junction bases with no gene match: 10.

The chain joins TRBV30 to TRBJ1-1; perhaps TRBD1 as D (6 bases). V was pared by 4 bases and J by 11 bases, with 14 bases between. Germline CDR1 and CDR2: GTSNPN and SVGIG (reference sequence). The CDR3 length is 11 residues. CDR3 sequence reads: CAWTRQVGAFF. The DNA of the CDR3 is TGTGCCTGGACTAGACAGGTGGGTGCTTTCTTT.

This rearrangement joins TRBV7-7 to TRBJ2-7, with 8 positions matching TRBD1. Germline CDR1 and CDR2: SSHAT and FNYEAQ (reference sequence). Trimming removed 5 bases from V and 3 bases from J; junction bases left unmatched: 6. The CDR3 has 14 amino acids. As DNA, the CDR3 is TGTGCCAGCAGCCGGGGGACAGGCAACTACGAGCAGTACTTC. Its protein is CASSRGTGNYEQYF.

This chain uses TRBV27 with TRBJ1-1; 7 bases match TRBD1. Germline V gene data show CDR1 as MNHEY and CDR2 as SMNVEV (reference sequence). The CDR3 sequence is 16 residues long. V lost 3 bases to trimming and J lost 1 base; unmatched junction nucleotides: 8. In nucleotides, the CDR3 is TGTGCCAGCAGTTTCTTGCGGACAGGCCCGAACACTGAAGCTTTCTTT. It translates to CASSFLRTGPNTEAFF.

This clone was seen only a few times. The CDR3: CASSPTLAGGREQYF. The DNA of the CDR3 is TGTGCCAGCAGTCCCACACTAGCGGGGGGTCGAGAGCAGTACTTC. The chain couples TRBV7-6 to TRBJ2-7, with 12 nucleotides matching TRBD2. The CDR3 runs 15 residues. CDR1 is SGHVS and CDR2 is FNYEAQ in the germline V gene. V was pared by 6 bases and J by 7 bases, with 10 bases of the junction left unmatched.

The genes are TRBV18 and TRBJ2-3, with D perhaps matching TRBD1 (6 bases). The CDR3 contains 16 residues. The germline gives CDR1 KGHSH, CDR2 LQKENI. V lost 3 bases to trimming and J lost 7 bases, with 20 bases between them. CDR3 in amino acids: CASSPESGPGVNTQYF. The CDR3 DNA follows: TGTGCCAGCTCACCGGAAAGTGGGCCAGGGGTTAATACGCAGTATTTT.

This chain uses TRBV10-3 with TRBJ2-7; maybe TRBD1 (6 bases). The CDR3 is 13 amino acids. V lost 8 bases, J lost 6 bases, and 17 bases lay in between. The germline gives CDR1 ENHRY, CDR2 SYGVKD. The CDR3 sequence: CAIWDTALSEQYF. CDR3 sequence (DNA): TGTGCCATCTGGGACACAGCGCTCAGCGAGCAGTACTTC.

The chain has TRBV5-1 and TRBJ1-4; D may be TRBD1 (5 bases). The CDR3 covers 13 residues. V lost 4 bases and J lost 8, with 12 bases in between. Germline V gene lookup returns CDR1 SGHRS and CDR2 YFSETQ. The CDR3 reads CASSQGGSEKLFF. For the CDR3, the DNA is TGCGCCAGCAGCCAGGGAGGTTCCGAAAAACTGTTTTTT. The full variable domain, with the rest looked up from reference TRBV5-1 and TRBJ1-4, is KAGVTQTPRYLIKTRGQQVTLSCSPISGHRSVSWYQQTPGQGLQFLFEYFSETQRNKGNFPGRFSGRQFSNSRSEMNVSTLELGDSALYLCASSQGGSEKLFFGSGTQLSVL.

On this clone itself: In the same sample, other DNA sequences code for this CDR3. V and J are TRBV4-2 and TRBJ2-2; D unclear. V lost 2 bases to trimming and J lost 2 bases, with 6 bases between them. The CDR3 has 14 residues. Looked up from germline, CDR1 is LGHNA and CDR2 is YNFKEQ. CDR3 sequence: CASSQLTNTGELFF. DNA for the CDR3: TGTGCCAGCAGCCAACTTACAAACACCGGGGAGCTGTTTTTT.

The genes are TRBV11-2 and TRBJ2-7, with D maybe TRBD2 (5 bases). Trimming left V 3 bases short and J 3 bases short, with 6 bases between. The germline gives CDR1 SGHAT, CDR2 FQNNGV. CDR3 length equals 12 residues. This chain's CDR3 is CASSFSDYEQYF. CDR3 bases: TGTGCCAGCAGCTTTAGCGACTACGAGCAGTACTTC.